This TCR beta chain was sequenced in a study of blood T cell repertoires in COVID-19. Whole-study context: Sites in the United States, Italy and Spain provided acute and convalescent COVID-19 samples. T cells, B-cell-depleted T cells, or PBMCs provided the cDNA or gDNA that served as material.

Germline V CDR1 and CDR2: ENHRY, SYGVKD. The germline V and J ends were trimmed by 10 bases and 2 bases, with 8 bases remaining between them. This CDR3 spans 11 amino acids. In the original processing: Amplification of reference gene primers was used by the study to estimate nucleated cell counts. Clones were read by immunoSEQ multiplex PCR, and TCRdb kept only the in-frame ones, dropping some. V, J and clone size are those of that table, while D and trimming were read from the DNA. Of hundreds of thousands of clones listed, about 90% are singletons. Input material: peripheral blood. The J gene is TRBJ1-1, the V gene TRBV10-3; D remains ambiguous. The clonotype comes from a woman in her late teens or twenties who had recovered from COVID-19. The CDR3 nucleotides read TGTGCCACCCGTCTAAACACTGAAGCTTTCTTT. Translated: CATRLNTEAFF.